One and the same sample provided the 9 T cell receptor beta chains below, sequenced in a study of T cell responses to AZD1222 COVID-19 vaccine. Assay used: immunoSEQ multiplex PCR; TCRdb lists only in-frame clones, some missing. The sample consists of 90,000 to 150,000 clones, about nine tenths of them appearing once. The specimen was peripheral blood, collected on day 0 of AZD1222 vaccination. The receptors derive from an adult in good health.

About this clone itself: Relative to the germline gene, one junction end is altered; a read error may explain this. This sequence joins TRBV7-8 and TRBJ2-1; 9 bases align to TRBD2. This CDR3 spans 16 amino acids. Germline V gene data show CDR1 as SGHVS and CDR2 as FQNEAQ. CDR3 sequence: CASSSRRLADYDEQFF. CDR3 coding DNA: TGTGCCAGCAGCAGTCGGAGACTAGCGGACTACGATGAGCAGTTCTTC.

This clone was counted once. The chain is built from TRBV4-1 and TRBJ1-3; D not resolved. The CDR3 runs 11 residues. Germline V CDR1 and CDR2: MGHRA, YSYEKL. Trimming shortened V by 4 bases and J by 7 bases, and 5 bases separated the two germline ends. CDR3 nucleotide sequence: TGCGCCAGCAGCCCCGGCAACACCATATATTTT. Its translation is CASSPGNTIYF.

DNA of the CDR3: TGCGCCAGCACCCCTGGGGGAGGGGGAAACACTGAAGCTTTCTTT. Protein: CASTPGGGGNTEAFF. The chain links TRBV10-2 to TRBJ1-1; maybe TRBD1 (6 bases). From germline, CDR1 is WSHSY and CDR2 SAAADI. V shed 7 bases and J shed 2 bases, with 17 bases lying between them. The CDR3 consists of 15 residues.

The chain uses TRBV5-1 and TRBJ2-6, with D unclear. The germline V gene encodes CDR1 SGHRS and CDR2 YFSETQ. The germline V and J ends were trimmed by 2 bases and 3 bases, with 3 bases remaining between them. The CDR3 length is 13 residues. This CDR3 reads CASSFFGANVLTF. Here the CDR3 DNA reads TGCGCCAGCAGCTTTTTTGGGGCCAACGTCCTGACTTTC.

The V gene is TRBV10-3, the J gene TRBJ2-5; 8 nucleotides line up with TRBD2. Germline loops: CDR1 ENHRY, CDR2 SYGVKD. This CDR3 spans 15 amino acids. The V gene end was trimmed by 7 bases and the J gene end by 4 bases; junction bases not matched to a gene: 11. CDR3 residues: CAIKVGGADGETQYF. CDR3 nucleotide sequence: TGTGCCATCAAAGTCGGGGGGGCCGACGGAGAGACCCAGTACTTC.

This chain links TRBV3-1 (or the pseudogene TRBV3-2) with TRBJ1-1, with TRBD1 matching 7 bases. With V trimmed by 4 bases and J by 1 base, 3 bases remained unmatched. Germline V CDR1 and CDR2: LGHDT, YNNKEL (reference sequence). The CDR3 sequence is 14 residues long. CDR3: CASSLGTANTEAFF. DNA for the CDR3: TGTGCCAGCAGCCTCGGGACAGCGAACACTGAAGCTTTCTTT.

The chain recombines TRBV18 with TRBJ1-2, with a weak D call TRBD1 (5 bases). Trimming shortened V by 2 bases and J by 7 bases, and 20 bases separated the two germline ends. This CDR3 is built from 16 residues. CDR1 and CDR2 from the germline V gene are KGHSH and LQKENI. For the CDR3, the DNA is TGTGCCAGCTCACCAGTGTTGGTCAGGGCTGGCTTTGGCTACACCTTC. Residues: CASSPVLVRAGFGYTF.

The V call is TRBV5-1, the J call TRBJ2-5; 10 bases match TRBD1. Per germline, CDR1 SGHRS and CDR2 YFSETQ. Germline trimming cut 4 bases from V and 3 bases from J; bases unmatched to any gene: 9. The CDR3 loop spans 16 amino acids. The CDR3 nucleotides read TGCGCCAGCAGCGCACCGGGACAGGGGAGCGAAGAGACCCAGTACTTC. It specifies CASSAPGQGSEETQYF. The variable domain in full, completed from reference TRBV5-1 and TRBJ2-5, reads KAGVTQTPRYLIKTRGQQVTLSCSPISGHRSVSWYQQTPGQGLQFLFEYFSETQRNKGNFPGRFSGRQFSNSRSEMNVSTLELGDSALYLCASSAPGQGSEETQYFGPGTRLLVL.

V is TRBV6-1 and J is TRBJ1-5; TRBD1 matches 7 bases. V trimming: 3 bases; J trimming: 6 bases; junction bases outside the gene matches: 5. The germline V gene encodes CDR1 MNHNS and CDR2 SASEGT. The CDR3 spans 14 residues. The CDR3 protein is CASSEDRRGQPQHF. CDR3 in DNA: TGTGCCAGCAGTGAGGACAGGAGGGGTCAGCCCCAGCATTTT.